This TCR beta chain appears in the sequencing data of a study of blood T cells in healthy people across ages. The second PCR ran roughly 6 to 11 cycles with a sample-barcoded 5' primer and J-beta primers. MiXCR, run by TCRdb on the 5' RACE reads, gives a single entry per CDR3 protein. This table has roughly 790,000 distinct CDR3 sequences, roughly 41% appearing once. Each sample yielded at least 6 million isolated PBMCs. Germline lookup yields CDR1 SGHAT and CDR2 FQNNGV. V was clipped by 0 bases and J by 10 bases, with 17 bases between them. The CDR3 is 15 residues long. The chain recombines TRBV11-2 with TRBJ2-3, with D possibly being TRBD1 or TRBD2 (5 bases each). The sequenced sample was blood. The sequence derives from a woman in her sixties or seventies in good health. The CDR3: CASSLDWGGLRAQYF. The CDR3 DNA reads as TGTGCCAGCAGCTTAGACTGGGGCGGGCTACGGGCGCAGTATTTT.